Described below is a single TCR beta chain sequence and its context. Which antigen it targets is not known. No base quality values were provided; no much bigger clone lies one nucleotide off. In the germline V gene, CDR1 corresponds to SGHRS and CDR2 to YFSETQ. From its cysteine to its phenylalanine, the CDR3 spans 16 amino acids. The DNA shown is the 48-base CDR3, in frame from base 1. V is pared back by 2 bases and J by 0 bases, with 12 bases lying between the germline termini. Collaborating institutions collected whole blood in K2EDTA tubes following their own protocols. For TCRbeta analysis, collaborators shipped samples as frozen whole blood, isolated PBMCs, or DNA extracted from either of those sample types. The sample belongs to a study of blood T cell repertoires in COVID-19 (dated by TCRdb to the early 2020s). Describing the broader study: Samples from collaborators originated in the United States, Italy and Spain and spanned both the acute and convalescent phases of COVID-19. The material from the prospective study consisted of cDNA or gDNA derived from T cells, B-cell-depleted T cells, or PBMCs. Subjects who had been exposed to COVID-19, were actively infected with it, or had recovered from it provided the deeply sampled blood TCRbeta repertoires that made up the dataset. The repertoires were released in a freely available public database meant as a resource for research on the immune response to SARS-CoV-2. The samples were drawn from two sources: the first 160 participants of the ongoing ImmuneRACE study, and approximately 1,300 subjects contributed by 6 global collaborators. The sample metadata nearly always contained a de-identified subject ID, COVID-19 status, age in years and sex. Where available, HLA class I and class II types were obtained from metadata supplied by the sample provider rather than from assay-based typing.

TCRbeta CDR3 regions were amplified from genomic DNA by means of the immunoSEQ Assay, a bias-controlled multiplex PCR. As for the authors' bioinformatics: The number of nucleated cells in each sample was estimated by amplification of reference gene primers within the assay. To quantify the absolute abundance of each unique TCRbeta CDR3 rearrangement, sequence reads were collapsed and filtered. For each sample, productive Simpson clonality was calculated as the square root of Simpson's diversity index over productive rearrangements. TCRdb's version of the immuneACCESS table is confined to in-frame rearrangements and falls short of the full clone set. An unresolved V gene accounts for under half of the shortfall where checked; the remainder is of unknown origin. V and J calls and clone size are those listed in that table; D and trimming were worked out from the DNA. The table for this sample lists about 99,000 clones; 75% to 85% of them were counted only once. The ten largest clonotypes hold 15% to 20% of the sample.

Overall study outcomes, separate from this receptor: Clinical and demographic metadata were provided uncurated, with the amount varying by source and participant.

The clonotype was recovered from a woman aged 80 or older with active or convalescent COVID-19. Sequencing was carried out using peripheral blood. Recombination connected TRBV5-1 to TRBJ2-1; the D gene is perhaps TRBD2, on 5 matching bases. The CDR3 here reads CASSFPRGSSYNEQFF. The nucleotide sequence is TGCGCCAGCAGCTTCCCCCGGGGTAGCTCCTACAATGAGCAGTTCTTC.